The rows below give T cell receptor beta chains drawn from one sample of a study of cytomegalovirus exposure and HLA in healthy donors. Measured with immunoSEQ multiplex PCR; TCRdb has only the in-frame clones, and not every one. The table includes some 44,000 clones, roughly 90% detected once. Source material: PBMCs. Receptor source: a man aged 18 to 30 in good health and CMV-seronegative. Both conserved end residues are part of each CDR3.

V,CDR3
TRBV9,CASSVGVGSSYEQYF
TRBV7-9,CASSLDGTANEKLFF
TRBV10-3,CAISEPPGGSYEQYF
TRBV4-1,CASRSTNGVSTDTQYF
TRBV2,CASTRTGPDTQYF
TRBV5-1,CASSLESANTGELFF
TRBV5-5,CASSLAQAAVEETQYF
TRBV12-5,CARGIVSTGELFF
TRBV5-1,CASSPGTSGYEQYF
TRBV15,CATSSLQGENTIYF
TRBV4-3,CASSQDLAGASTDTQYF
TRBV5-1,CASSLGQGWTGELFF
TRBV5-1,CASSLAGQGTDTQYF
TRBV6-5,CASSGRGGFYNEQFF
TRBV18,CASSPQGQSSYEQYF
TRBV4-1,CASSGPGGSGRTNTGELFF
TRBV7-9,CASSHTPGLAGGETQYF
TRBV7-8,CASSPAGTGAAEAFF
TRBV4-1,CASSQEGVAGEKLFF
TRBV13,CASSFFRGTVNTEAFF
TRBV10-3,CAISELNGRTTSRAFSTDTQYF
TRBV7-6,CASSLDRGDLVF
TRBV12-5,CASGLRPGEGGFQYF
TRBV11-2,CASSLDLAEYGYTF
TRBV29-1,CSVAFSPKWPGGEQFF
TRBV6-5,CASSSRGLGGYTF
TRBV2,CASLDGAWNTEAFF
TRBV6-5,CASNVAGDHEQYF
TRBV7-8,CASSLGLAGKNNEQFF
TRBV7-2,CASSPPEAGSAYEQYF
TRBV7-2,CASRRTLGSREQYF
TRBV5-5,CASSKGLAGMDEQYF
TRBV28,CASSFRGRRDRGASGYTF
TRBV6-1,CASGLAGLGTQYF
TRBV27,CASSDLAGGPTDTQYF
TRBV7-9,CASSFSGGPHNEQFF
TRBV9,CASSVAQGRSYEQYF
TRBV27,CASTAFGQPQHF
TRBV2,CASSEGLAGPSTDTQYF
TRBV6-5,CASSYMTEPNSPLHF
TRBV28,CASSSPRQQNTEAFF
TRBV9,CASSVDPVTNEKLFF
TRBV25-1,CASQTAGSGNTIYF
TRBV6-6,CASSTDRGGRQPQHF
TRBV7-9,CASSCQGAGHTGELFF
TRBV13,CASSPRTGGEKLFF
TRBV7-3,CASSLYAGNTEAFF
TRBV19,CASTPRLASLTDTQYF
TRBV2,CATLRGRPLMNTEAFF